These 11 T cell receptor beta chains were sequenced from one sample in a study of response to subunit inactivated influenza vaccine. TCRdb redid the calling of the RT-PCR reads with MiXCR, one entry per CDR3 protein. The table lists some 600,000 distinct CDR3 sequences, roughly 15% of them singletons, with around 7.6% in the top ten. The material sequenced was PBMCs from blood, taken about 14 days before vaccination. These receptor sequences come from a man aged 45-60 years who received an inactivated influenza vaccine.

The chain links TRBV7-9 to TRBJ2-1, with TRBD2 matching over 9 bases. The germline CDR1 and CDR2 sequences are SEHNR and FQNEAQ (reference sequence). After removal of 3 bases from V and 6 bases from J, the junction contained 3 bases not matched to a gene. This CDR3 region has 14 residues. DNA for the CDR3: TGTGCCAGCAGCTTCGGACTAGCGACCAATGAGCAGTTCTTC. It specifies CASSFGLATNEQFF.

J is TRBJ2-3 and V is TRBV28; 13 bases agree with TRBD2. The CDR3 runs to 15 residues. The trim removed 2 bases at V and 6 bases at J, leaving 2 bases unmatched. CDR1 MDHEN and CDR2 SYDVKM come from the germline V gene. This CDR3 is CASSLRTSGSDTQYF. For the CDR3, the DNA is TGTGCCAGCAGTTTAAGGACTAGCGGGAGTGATACGCAGTATTTT.

The sample holds a few counts of this clonotype. The V gene is TRBV6-2 or TRBV6-3, the J gene TRBJ2-4; D perhaps matches TRBD2 (6 bases). The CDR3 contains 12 residues. Germline CDR1 MNHEY, CDR2 SVGEGT. Between the trimmed V and J ends, which lost 10 bases and 4 bases, there was a span of 11 bases. The CDR3 here is CATGEKKNIQYF. CDR3 DNA: TGTGCCACGGGGGAGAAAAAAAACATTCAGTACTTC.

This rearrangement joins TRBV15 to TRBJ2-5, with unresolved D. The ends were cut back, 1 base at V and 4 bases at J, with 10 bases in the middle. Per the germline V gene, CDR1 is LNHNV and CDR2 is YYDKDF (reference sequence). The CDR3 consists of 14 residues. The CDR3 sequence: CATSRGKGAETQYF. As DNA, the CDR3 is TGTGCCACCAGCAGAGGAAAGGGTGCAGAGACCCAGTACTTC.

The sample holds a few counts of this clonotype. This chain connects TRBV20-1 to TRBJ2-1; possible D gene TRBD1, 5 bases. The CDR3 covers 11 residues. The V gene lost 3 bases and the J gene lost 12 bases, with 12 bases spanning the gap. Germline V CDR1 and CDR2: DFQATT, SNEGSKA (reference sequence). CDR3 DNA sequence: TGCAGTGCTAGTCTCAGGGTAGGGCAGTTCTTC. Translated, it gives CSASLRVGQFF.

The chain uses TRBV25-1 and TRBJ2-7; the match to TRBD2 covers 8 bases. V lost 11 bases to trimming and J lost 4 bases; unmatched junction nucleotides: 4. The CDR3 spans 11 residues. The V gene's germline CDR1 is MGHDK and CDR2 SYGVNS. CDR3 sequence (DNA): TGTGCCTGCGGGGGGTGGTACGAGCAGTACTTC. This codes for CACGGWYEQYF.

There are a few counts of this clonotype. The rearrangement links TRBV28 to TRBJ2-2; 10 bases align to TRBD2. The length of the CDR3 is 16 residues. V dropped 7 bases and J dropped 3; count of bases not matched to a gene: 8. Germline CDR1 and CDR2: MDHEN and SYDVKM. The CDR3 DNA follows: TGTGCCAGCAACTCCATTGGACTAGCGGACACCGGGGAGCTGTTTTTT. Translated, it gives CASNSIGLADTGELFF.

The chain has TRBV12-3 or TRBV12-4 and TRBJ2-2; unclear D gene. CDR3 length: 13 residues. Deletions cut 5 bases from V and 6 bases from J, with 10 bases between. The CDR3 is CASSLRKSGELFF. CDR3 DNA: TGTGCCAGCAGTCTAAGAAAGTCCGGGGAGCTGTTTTTT.

The chain combines TRBV7-2 with TRBJ2-5; D may be TRBD2 (5 bases). From germline, CDR1 is SGHTA and CDR2 FQGNSA. The CDR3 runs to 15 residues. Trimming took off 5 bases at V and 2 bases at J, with 15 bases between the two ends. The CDR3 DNA reads as TGTGCCAGCAGCCAGCGACGGGGTATACAAGAGACCCAGTACTTC. As protein: CASSQRRGIQETQYF.

The V gene is TRBV10-3, the J gene TRBJ2-4; tentatively, D is TRBD1 or TRBD2 (5 bases each). Germline CDR1 ENHRY, CDR2 SYGVKD. Trimming took off 6 bases at V and 8 bases at J, with 14 bases between the two ends. The CDR3 has 13 amino acids. The DNA of the CDR3 is TGTGCCATCAGGGGGACGCAATCGGACATTCAGTACTTC. It yields the protein CAIRGTQSDIQYF.

This clonotype was seen at least ten times. The chain joins TRBV4-3 to TRBJ2-7; 10 bases map to TRBD2. V lost 2 bases and J lost 3; bases outside the gene matches: 4. Germline V gives CDR1 LGHNA, CDR2 YSLEER. The CDR3 has 15 amino acids. CDR3 in amino acids: CASSQRPSGSYEQYF. Here the CDR3 DNA reads TGCGCCAGCAGCCAACGGCCTAGCGGGAGCTACGAGCAGTACTTC.